These 32 T cell receptor beta chains originate from one sample sequenced in a study of OX40 agonist ivuxolimab in advanced cancers. Data came from immunoSEQ multiplex PCR; TCRdb stores just in-frame clones and leaves some out. This table has over 50,000 clones, roughly 82% appearing once. The specimen comprised CD4+ or CD8+ T cells sorted from blood, sampled in a trial of the OX40 agonist ivuxolimab. The receptors originated from an adult with an advanced solid tumor such as melanoma, head and neck, liver or kidney cancer.

The rearrangement links TRBV11-2 to TRBJ1-2; D ambiguous. Germline assignment: CDR1 SGHAT and CDR2 FQNNGV. V lost 1 base to trimming and J lost 5 bases, with 17 bases between them. The CDR3 has 16 residues. The CDR3 is CASSLAAGGTIYGYTF. Here the CDR3 DNA reads TGTGCCAGCAGCTTAGCAGCCGGAGGAACGATTTATGGCTACACCTTC.

The V and J genes are TRBV27 and TRBJ1-2; D is unclear. The V end was cut by 8 bases, the J end by 4 bases, with 17 bases between. The length of the CDR3 is 14 residues. CDR1 is MNHEY, CDR2 SMNVEV, per germline (reference sequence). CDR3 sequence reads: CASGSPYLTYGYTF. In nucleotides, the CDR3 is TGTGCCAGCGGATCACCCTACCTTACCTATGGCTACACCTTC.

This clone occurred a few times. V and J are TRBV19 and TRBJ2-3; unclear D gene. This CDR3 has 14 residues. CDR1 is LNHDA and CDR2 is SQIVND in the germline V gene (reference sequence). The V end was cut by 0 bases, the J end by 3 bases, with 7 bases between. CDR3 sequence: CASSIDPRTDTQYF. CDR3 sequence (DNA): TGTGCCAGTAGTATAGACCCCAGAACAGATACGCAGTATTTT.

V and J are TRBV11-3 and TRBJ2-6; the D gene is possibly TRBD1 (6 bases). V lost 7 bases and J lost 1, with 8 bases in between. The CDR3 covers 14 residues. Germline V gene lookup returns CDR1 SGHNT and CDR2 YENEEA. DNA of the CDR3: TGTGCCAGCAAACAGGGTTCTGGGGCCAACGTCCTGACTTTC. Protein product: CASKQGSGANVLTF.

This sequence joins TRBV7-9 and TRBJ2-3, with D possibly being TRBD1 or TRBD2 (7 bases each). The CDR3 is made up of 11 amino acids. CDR1 and CDR2 (germline): SEHNR, FQNEAQ (reference sequence). With 10 bases removed from V and 5 bases from J, the gap between germline ends came to 10 bases. The CDR3, as DNA: TGTGCCACCAGGGGGGGAGATACGCAGTATTTT. Residues: CATRGGDTQYF. The whole variable domain, filled in from reference TRBV7-9 and TRBJ2-3, reads DTGVSQNPRHKITKRGQNVTFRCDPISEHNRLYWYRQTLGQGPEFLTYFQNEAQLEKSRLLSDRFSAERPKGSFSTLEIQRTEQGDSAMYLCATRGGDTQYFGPGTRLTVL.

This rearrangement joins TRBV19 to TRBJ2-1; D possibly corresponds to TRBD1 (6 bases). This CDR3 comprises 14 residues. The V gene lost 5 bases and the J gene lost 4 bases, with 12 bases spanning the gap. CDR1 is LNHDA, CDR2 SQIVND, per germline (reference sequence). Here the CDR3 reads CASSGQGSYNEQFF. In DNA form, the CDR3 reads TGTGCCAGTAGTGGGCAGGGGTCTTACAATGAGCAGTTCTTC.

The rearrangement joins TRBV5-8 to TRBJ2-3; 10 bases align to TRBD2. The V gene's germline CDR1 is SGHTS and CDR2 YDEGEE. The trim removed 2 bases at V and 5 bases at J, leaving 8 bases unmatched. The CDR3 is made up of 16 amino acids. CDR3 sequence: CASSLTSGAAEDTQYF. The DNA of the CDR3 is TGTGCCAGCAGCTTAACTAGCGGGGCTGCGGAAGATACGCAGTATTTT.

The V call is TRBV19, the J call TRBJ1-1; 7 bases align to TRBD1. This CDR3 has 15 residues. Germline V CDR1 and CDR2: LNHDA, SQIVND (reference sequence). The ends lost 6 bases at V and 1 base at J; junction bases unmatched: 8. CDR3 DNA sequence: TGTGCCAGTAGCACCCTGGGACAGCCGAACACTGAAGCTTTCTTT. Translated, it gives CASSTLGQPNTEAFF. Filled out from reference TRBV19 and TRBJ1-1, the complete variable domain reads DGGITQSPKYLFRKEGQNVTLSCEQNLNHDAMYWYRQDPGQGLRLIYYSQIVNDFQKGDIAEGYSVSREKKESFPLTVTSAQKNPTAFYLCASSTLGQPNTEAFFGQGTRLTVV.

The CDR3 protein is CAWTSQLGTDTQYF. CDR3 bases: TGTGCCTGGACGTCACAGCTGGGCACAGATACGCAGTATTTT. This chain links TRBV30 with TRBJ2-3; no firm D call. V was trimmed by 4 bases and J by 1 base, leaving 12 bases between them. Per germline, CDR1 GTSNPN and CDR2 SVGIG (reference sequence). CDR3 length: 14 amino acids.

The chain joins TRBV2 to TRBJ1-5, with a tentative D call TRBD1 (6 bases). V shed 5 bases and J shed 4 bases, with 12 bases lying between them. The CDR3 contains 14 residues. Germline V lookup: CDR1 SNHLY, CDR2 FYNNEI. The CDR3 sequence: CASSRTVGNQPQHF. The DNA of the CDR3 is TGTGCCAGCAGTAGGACAGTGGGGAATCAGCCCCAGCATTTT.

The chain employs TRBV5-1 and TRBJ2-3; D unclear. The CDR3 spans 13 residues. Germline CDR1 reads SGHRS; CDR2 reads YFSETQ. V lost 4 bases to trimming and J lost 4 bases, with 10 bases between them. The CDR3 sequence: CASSVTEADTQYF. The DNA for the CDR3 is TGCGCCAGCAGCGTGACCGAGGCAGATACGCAGTATTTT.

The chain joins TRBV19 to TRBJ2-1; 7 bases map to TRBD2. In germline, CDR1 is LNHDA, CDR2 SQIVND (reference sequence). The CDR3 runs 15 residues. Trimming removed 0 bases from V and 7 bases from J; junction bases left unmatched: 6. CDR3 residues: CASSIDTAGPNEQFF. The DNA for the CDR3 is TGTGCCAGTAGTATAGACACAGCGGGACCTAATGAGCAGTTCTTC.

The chain combines TRBV9 with TRBJ2-1; 7 nucleotides agree with TRBD2. The germline gives CDR1 SGDLS, CDR2 YYNGEE. The CDR3 runs 14 residues. V trimming: 0 bases; J trimming: 7 bases; junction bases outside the gene matches: 4. CDR3 DNA: TGTGCCAGCAGCGTAGGACTAGCAAAGAATGAGCAGTTCTTC. It translates to CASSVGLAKNEQFF.

This sequence joins TRBV6-6 and TRBJ1-2, with D possibly TRBD1 on 6 matching bases. CDR1 is MNHNY and CDR2 is SVGAGI in the germline V gene (reference sequence). This CDR3 has 13 amino acids. V shed 5 bases and J shed 9 bases, with 16 bases lying between them. The CDR3 DNA reads as TGTGCCAGCAGTAACCGGAGGGGGGAAAGCTACACCTTC. It codes for CASSNRRGESYTF.

This chain joins TRBV4-2 and TRBJ1-2, with TRBD1 matching over 7 bases. Trimming at V came to 0 bases and at J to 8 bases, leaving 12 bases not matched to a gene. The CDR3 contains 16 residues. The germline V gene has CDR1 LGHNA and CDR2 YNFKEQ. CDR3 region: CASSQDQSVGQMGYTF. DNA of the CDR3: TGTGCCAGCAGCCAAGATCAGTCTGTGGGACAGATGGGCTACACCTTC.

This sequence joins TRBV6-1 and TRBJ2-7; TRBD1 matches 7 bases. CDR1 is MNHNS, CDR2 SASEGT, per germline. The V segment lost 4 bases and the J segment 2 bases; nucleotides outside the gene matches: 11. The CDR3 extends over 16 amino acids. The CDR3 bases are TGTGCCAGCAGTGGGGGCCGGGACAGCAAGGCCTACGAGCAGTACTTC. It yields the protein CASSGGRDSKAYEQYF.

This chain uses TRBV27 with TRBJ2-2, with a weak D call TRBD1 (6 bases). The V gene lost 0 bases and the J gene lost 13 bases, with 12 bases spanning the gap. The germline V gene has CDR1 MNHEY and CDR2 SMNVEV (reference sequence). The CDR3 runs to 13 residues. The CDR3 sequence: CASSLSLRGWLFF. The CDR3 DNA sequence: TGTGCCAGCAGTTTATCTCTCAGGGGATGGCTGTTTTTT.

DNA of the CDR3: TGTGCCAGCAGCTTCCTGGTCTCTAACTATGGCTACACCTTC. The encoded protein is CASSFLVSNYGYTF. V and J are TRBV7-3 and TRBJ1-2; D uncertain. Germline CDR1 SGHTA, CDR2 FQGTGA. The V end lost 3 bases, the J end lost 0 bases, and 8 bases lay between the germline ends. CDR3 length equals 14 residues.

This chain connects TRBV19 to TRBJ2-5, with TRBD1 identical over 8 bases. CDR3 length: 14 residues. With V trimmed by 3 bases and J by 5 bases, 5 bases remained unmatched. Per germline, CDR1 LNHDA and CDR2 SQIVND (reference sequence). In DNA form, the CDR3 reads TGTGCCAGTAGTATCCAGGGGGCCGTGGAGACCCAGTACTTC. Protein product: CASSIQGAVETQYF. Variable domain in full (rest from reference TRBV19 and TRBJ2-5): DGGITQSPKYLFRKEGQNVTLSCEQNLNHDAMYWYRQDPGQGLRLIYYSQIVNDFQKGDIAEGYSVSREKKESFPLTVTSAQKNPTAFYLCASSIQGAVETQYFGPGTRLLVL.

V is TRBV6-5 and J is TRBJ1-2; 8 bases line up with TRBD1. CDR1 and CDR2 (germline): MNHEY, SVGAGI. The trim removed 4 bases at V and 8 bases at J, leaving 9 bases unmatched. This CDR3 is built from 14 residues. CDR3 residues: CASSLYQGARGYTF. CDR3 DNA sequence: TGTGCCAGCAGTTTATATCAGGGGGCGCGGGGCTACACCTTC.

The rearrangement joins TRBV6-5 to TRBJ1-1; 7 nucleotides match TRBD1. Germline CDR1 and CDR2: MNHEY and SVGAGI. The CDR3 has 15 residues. The J segment lost 4 bases and the V segment lost 2 bases, leaving 7 bases of the junction unmatched. The CDR3 sequence: CASSYTGADGTEAFF. In nucleotides, the CDR3 is TGTGCCAGCAGTTACACAGGGGCGGACGGCACTGAAGCTTTCTTT.

The CDR3 region has the DNA TGTGCCAGCAGCTTAGGCTCGGCAGGGGCATACACCATATATTTT. Protein sequence: CASSLGSAGAYTIYF. The rearrangement joins TRBV7-2 to TRBJ1-3; TRBD1 is a possible D gene (6 bases). This CDR3 has 15 residues. CDR1 SGHTA and CDR2 FQGNSA come from the germline V gene. Trimming stripped 1 base from V and 8 bases from J, with 15 bases between.

The V gene is TRBV7-8, the J gene TRBJ1-5, with a tentative D call TRBD1 (6 bases). This CDR3 has 14 residues. The germline gives CDR1 SGHVS, CDR2 FQNEAQ. V lost 1 base and J 7 bases, leaving 11 bases between the germline ends. CDR3 protein: CASSLEQGRQPQHF. CDR3 nucleotide sequence: TGTGCCAGCAGCTTAGAGCAGGGGAGACAGCCCCAGCATTTT.

This clone was observed a few times. The chain carries TRBV5-1 and TRBJ1-1, with 7 nucleotides matching TRBD1. The V segment lost 9 bases and the J segment 3 bases; nucleotides outside the gene matches: 2. Germline V CDR1 and CDR2: SGHRS, YFSETQ. CDR3 length: 11 amino acids. CDR3 bases: TGCGCCACCAGGGGGGACACTGAAGCTTTCTTT. This sequence encodes CATRGDTEAFF.

This clone was detected only once. The chain recombines TRBV7-6 with TRBJ1-1; no clear D. This CDR3 region has 15 residues. V lost 4 bases, J lost 1 base, and 13 bases lay in between. The V gene's germline CDR1 is SGHVS and CDR2 FNYEAQ. Here the CDR3 DNA reads TGTGCCAGCAGCTCATTGGGGTTAACGAACACTGAAGCTTTCTTT. This translates into CASSSLGLTNTEAFF.

The chain is built from TRBV2 and TRBJ1-5; D is undetermined. Germline CDR1 is SNHLY and CDR2 is FYNNEI. The CDR3 length is 14 residues. The V and J ends lost 3 bases and 3 bases respectively, with 9 bases between them. CDR3 in amino acids: CASSETSPNQPQHF. DNA for the CDR3: TGTGCCAGCAGTGAGACATCCCCCAATCAGCCCCAGCATTTT.

The rearrangement links TRBV7-2 to TRBJ1-5; 9 nucleotides match TRBD1. V lost 3 bases to trimming and J lost 6 bases; unmatched junction nucleotides: 6. CDR1 is SGHTA, CDR2 FQGNSA, per germline. CDR3 size: 15 residues. In DNA form, the CDR3 reads TGTGCCAGCAGCTTTGGGACAGGGTTCGGTCAGCCCCAGCATTTT. Translating gives CASSFGTGFGQPQHF.

This clone was detected a few times. The rearrangement links TRBV19 to TRBJ1-5, with D uncertain. Germline assignment: CDR1 LNHDA and CDR2 SQIVND (reference sequence). The CDR3 sequence is 12 residues long. V lost 5 bases, J lost 4 bases, and 6 bases lay in between. CDR3 sequence: CASSLLNQPQHF. The CDR3 DNA is TGTGCCAGTAGTCTCCTTAATCAGCCCCAGCATTTT. Full variable domain (missing parts from reference TRBV19 and TRBJ1-5): DGGITQSPKYLFRKEGQNVTLSCEQNLNHDAMYWYRQDPGQGLRLIYYSQIVNDFQKGDIAEGYSVSREKKESFPLTVTSAQKNPTAFYLCASSLLNQPQHFGDGTRLSIL.

This clone was picked up one time. V and J are TRBV7-2 and TRBJ2-1, with 10 nucleotides matching TRBD2. The CDR3 contains 13 residues. Germline assignment: CDR1 SGHTA and CDR2 FQGNSA. V lost 6 bases, J lost 9 bases, and 5 bases stayed unmatched. CDR3 bases: TGTGCCAGCAGGAGCGGGGGGGCCCCTGAGCAGTTCTTC. Translation: CASRSGGAPEQFF.

The chain combines TRBV7-2 with TRBJ2-1; TRBD2 aligns across 9 bases. The CDR3 spans 15 residues. CDR1 is SGHTA and CDR2 is FQGNSA in the germline V gene. The V and J ends lost 1 base and 9 bases, in that order; junction bases with no gene match: 7. CDR3 nucleotide sequence: TGTGCCAGCAGCTTAGGCGGTAGCGGGGGAGGTGAGCAGTTCTTC. Protein: CASSLGGSGGGEQFF.

This sequence joins TRBV9 and TRBJ2-3; D is uncertain. Germline V gives CDR1 SGDLS, CDR2 YYNGEE. The V end lost 4 bases, the J end lost 0 bases, and 9 bases lay between the germline ends. This CDR3 region has 14 residues. The CDR3 is CASSREPSTDTQYF. The DNA of the CDR3 is TGTGCCAGCAGCCGTGAGCCTAGCACAGATACGCAGTATTTT.

This clone appeared once. V usage is TRBV6-5 and J usage is TRBJ1-3; possible D gene TRBD1, 5 bases. The CDR3 is 15 residues long. Trimming removed 4 bases at V and 2 bases at J, with 12 bases between. Germline CDR1 and CDR2: MNHEY and SVGAGI. The CDR3 protein is CASSLTGYAGNTIYF. The CDR3 coding sequence is TGTGCCAGCAGTTTAACAGGTTATGCTGGAAACACCATATATTTT.